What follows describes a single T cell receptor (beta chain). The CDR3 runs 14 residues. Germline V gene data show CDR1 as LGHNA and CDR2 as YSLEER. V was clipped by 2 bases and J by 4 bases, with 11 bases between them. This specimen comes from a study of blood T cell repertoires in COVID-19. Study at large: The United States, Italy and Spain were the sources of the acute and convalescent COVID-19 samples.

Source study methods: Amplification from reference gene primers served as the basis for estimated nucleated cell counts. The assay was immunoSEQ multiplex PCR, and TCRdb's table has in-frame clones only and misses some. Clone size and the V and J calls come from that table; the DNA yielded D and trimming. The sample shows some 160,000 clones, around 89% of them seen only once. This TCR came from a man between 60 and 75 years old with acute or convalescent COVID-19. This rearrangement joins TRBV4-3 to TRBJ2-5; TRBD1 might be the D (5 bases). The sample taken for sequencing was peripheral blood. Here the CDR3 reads CASSQYLGRETQYF. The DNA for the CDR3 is TGCGCCAGCAGCCAATATTTGGGGCGAGAGACCCAGTACTTC.